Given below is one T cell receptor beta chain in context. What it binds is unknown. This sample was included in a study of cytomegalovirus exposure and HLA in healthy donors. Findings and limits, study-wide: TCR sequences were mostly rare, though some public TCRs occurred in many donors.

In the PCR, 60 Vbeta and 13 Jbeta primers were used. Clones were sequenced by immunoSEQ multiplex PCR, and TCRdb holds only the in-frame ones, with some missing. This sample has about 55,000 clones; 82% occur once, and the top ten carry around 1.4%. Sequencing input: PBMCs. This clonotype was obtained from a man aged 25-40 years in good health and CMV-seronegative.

CDR3 nucleotide sequence: TGTGCCAGCACCAATACGGAGGGATCTTCCTACGAGCAGTACTTC. Its protein is CASTNTEGSSYEQYF. This rearrangement joins TRBV6-6 to TRBJ2-7, with D possibly TRBD2 on 6 matching bases. The CDR3 is 15 residues long. V dropped 7 bases and J dropped 1 base, with 17 bases sitting between them. Germline lookup yields CDR1 MNHNY and CDR2 SVGAGI (reference sequence).